This TCR beta chain is drawn from a study of shared clonotypes between healthy human individuals. Sequencing used immunoSEQ multiplex PCR; TCRdb keeps in-frame clones, though not all of them. The sample holds around 1.5 million clones, 95% to 99% seen once. CDR1 MGHDK and CDR2 SYGVNS come from the germline V gene. The CDR3 is 16 amino acids. V lost 1 base, J lost 0 bases, and 13 bases lay in between. Whole-study results and caveats: Sequencing depth was a factor that was expected to affect clonotype sharing among donors.

Notes on this clone: Its antigen is not identified.

Every one of the donors was a Caucasian adult that lived in Nashville, Tennessee. Splitting of CD4+ cells produced CD45RA+ naive and CD45RA-negative memory subsets. The V gene is TRBV25-1, the J gene TRBJ2-7, with a possible D match to TRBD1 (5 bases). This clonotype was sampled from a man aged 25 to 40 in good health. What was sequenced was naive CD4+ T cells sorted from blood. Subset defined: CD45RA+ positively selected. The CDR3 sequence: CASSELKGFGSYEQYF. DNA of the CDR3: TGTGCCAGCAGTGAATTAAAGGGGTTCGGCTCCTACGAGCAGTACTTC.